This T cell receptor (beta chain) was retrieved from a study of blood T cells in healthy people across ages. Sample-barcoded 5' priming and a J-beta primer mix drove a second PCR of roughly 6 to 12 cycles. TCRdb reprocessed the 5' RACE reads via MiXCR and lists one record per CDR3 protein. The top ten hold approximately 3.7% of the sample, which has about 800,000 distinct CDR3 sequences, 20% to 25% seen once. CDR1 is MNHEY, CDR2 SMNVEV, per germline (reference sequence). The V end lost 6 bases, the J end lost 2 bases, and 11 bases lay between the germline ends. The CDR3 extends over 13 amino acids. This clonotype was picked up a small number of times. This same sample was also part of a study on T cells of mothers and their children.

Sequencing input: blood. This sequence was found in a boy aged 10-17 years in good health. The chain carries TRBV27 and TRBJ2-7; TRBD1 or TRBD2 may be the D gene (6 bases each). The CDR3 spells CASRLGGPYEQYF. CDR3 sequence (DNA): TGTGCCAGCAGGCTAGGGGGGCCCTACGAGCAGTACTTC.